This paragraph covers one TCR beta chain sequence. Its antigen is undetermined. The assay was immunoSEQ multiplex PCR, and TCRdb's table has in-frame clones only and misses some. This table has approximately 99,000 clones, 90% appearing once. This entry belongs to a study of Tregs in tolerant kidney transplant recipients. Study-level findings and limits: Activated donor B cell expansion appeared to reveal the most relevant donor-specific TCRbeta repertoire.

Per the germline V gene, CDR1 is MNHEY and CDR2 is SVGAGI. This CDR3 comprises 14 residues. V trimming: 3 bases; J trimming: 5 bases; junction bases outside the gene matches: 2. Sequencing was performed on CD4+ T cells from blood, taken before the transplant. The chain is built from TRBV6-5 and TRBJ2-3, with 10 bases that match TRBD2. This receptor was obtained from a human donor who received a combined kidney and bone marrow transplant. The CDR3 nucleotides are TGTGCCAGCAGTTATCGGACTAGCGGAGATACGCAGTATTTT. Amino acids: CASSYRTSGDTQYF.